One and the same sample provided the 18 T cell receptor beta chains below, sequenced in a study of blood T cell repertoires in COVID-19. The assay was immunoSEQ multiplex PCR, and TCRdb's table has in-frame clones only and misses some. The table records 100,000 to 140,000 clones, 88% of them present only once. The specimen was peripheral blood. These receptors originate from a man in his forties or fifties with active or convalescent COVID-19.

The V call is TRBV12-3 or TRBV12-4, the J call TRBJ1-6; the D is unclear. The V end was cut by 3 bases, the J end by 4 bases, with 4 bases between. This CDR3 comprises 13 residues. CDR3 bases: TGTGCCAGCAGTTTGAGTTATAATTCACCCCTCCACTTT. Its translation is CASSLSYNSPLHF.

The chain couples TRBV10-1 to TRBJ2-7; weak D call: TRBD1 (5 bases). The V gene's germline CDR1 is WNHNN and CDR2 SYGVQD (reference sequence). The CDR3 has 14 residues. Trimming pared 3 bases from V and 6 bases from J, leaving 15 bases between. CDR3 nucleotide sequence: TGCGCCAGCAGTGATATTATGTCAGGGTTCGAGCAGTACTTC. Translation gives CASSDIMSGFEQYF.

The chain uses TRBV6-2 or TRBV6-3 and TRBJ2-1; no firm D call. The V gene lost 5 bases and the J gene lost 10 bases, with 15 bases spanning the gap. Germline loops: CDR1 MNHEY, CDR2 SVGEGT. The CDR3 runs 13 residues. CDR3 sequence: CASSLHQTPEQFF. The CDR3 DNA sequence: TGTGCCAGCAGTCTCCATCAGACTCCAGAGCAGTTCTTC.

V usage is TRBV27 and J usage is TRBJ2-3, with TRBD1 identical over 7 bases. This CDR3 comprises 14 residues. With 5 bases clipped from V and 4 bases from J, the junction kept 6 bases outside the gene matches. Per the germline V gene, CDR1 is MNHEY and CDR2 is SMNVEV (reference sequence). Here the CDR3 reads CASSPNRGADTQYF. CDR3 coding DNA: TGTGCCAGCAGTCCAAACAGGGGAGCAGATACGCAGTATTTT.

This clone has only one observation. V gene TRBV5-1 combines with J gene TRBJ1-1; D is uncertain. The germline V gene has CDR1 SGHRS and CDR2 YFSETQ. V lost 0 bases and J lost 4, with 7 bases in between. The CDR3 has 13 residues. The DNA of the CDR3 is TGCGCCAGCAGCTTGGTACGGGGCACTGAAGCTTTCTTT. The encoded protein is CASSLVRGTEAFF.

The chain is built from TRBV13 and TRBJ2-5; D perhaps matches TRBD2 (6 bases). V was shortened by 5 bases and J by 5 bases, with 15 bases between the two germline ends. The CDR3 extends over 14 amino acids. Germline CDR1 is PRHDT and CDR2 is FYEKMQ (reference sequence). CDR3 amino acids: CASSTAGSEETQYF. The CDR3 bases are TGTGCCAGCAGCACCGCCGGGAGCGAGGAGACCCAGTACTTC.

This chain connects TRBV19 to TRBJ1-5; D not resolved. The ends were cut back, 5 bases at V and 5 bases at J, with 10 bases in the middle. Germline CDR1 LNHDA, CDR2 SQIVND (reference sequence). The CDR3 is 13 amino acids. In DNA form, the CDR3 reads TGTGCCAGTAGTTGGCAGGTTGATCAGCCCCAGCATTTT. Amino acids: CASSWQVDQPQHF.

Regarding this clone: At one of its ends the junction is not consistent with the germline gene, which may arise from a read error. This specimen includes other DNA sequences encoding the same CDR3. V gene TRBV28 combines with J gene TRBJ2-7; D gene unclear. The CDR3 length is 14 residues. Looked up from germline, CDR1 is MDHEN and CDR2 is SYDVKM. CDR3 in DNA: TGCGCCAGCAGTCAAAACAACGAGGCTGCCGAGCAGTACTTC. Translated: CASSQNNEAAEQYF.

This chain uses TRBV4-1 with TRBJ2-1; TRBD2 matches 9 bases. Germline V lookup: CDR1 MGHRA, CDR2 YSYEKL. With 0 bases clipped from V and 8 bases from J, the junction kept 5 bases outside the gene matches. The CDR3 spans 15 residues. Here the CDR3 DNA reads TGCGCCAGCAGCCAAGAACTTAGCGGGAGACATGAGCAGTTCTTC. Its translation is CASSQELSGRHEQFF.

The chain links TRBV29-1 to TRBJ1-2, with 7 bases identical to TRBD1. The CDR3 covers 15 residues. From germline, CDR1 is SQVTM and CDR2 ANQGSEA. The V and J ends lost 6 bases and 6 bases, in that order; junction bases with no gene match: 16. This CDR3 is CSVPIGDSLGNGYTF. The DNA for the CDR3 is TGCAGCGTCCCTATAGGGGACAGCTTGGGTAATGGCTACACCTTC.

The J gene is TRBJ2-7, the V gene TRBV2; TRBD2 is a possible D gene (5 bases). The CDR3 loop spans 14 amino acids. Germline CDR1 reads SNHLY; CDR2 reads FYNNEI. V dropped 5 bases and J dropped 3 bases, with 14 bases sitting between them. The CDR3 nucleotides are TGTGCCAGCAGTACGGGATTACGCGACTACGAGCAGTACTTC. It yields the protein CASSTGLRDYEQYF.

CDR3 residues: CATSDADRGQFDEQFF. The CDR3 region has the DNA TGTGCCACCAGTGACGCTGACAGGGGGCAGTTCGATGAGCAGTTCTTC. The chain carries TRBV24-1 and TRBJ2-1; TRBD1 matches 10 bases. The CDR3 runs 16 residues. From germline, CDR1 is KGHDR and CDR2 SFDVKD. The V gene end was trimmed by 4 bases and the J gene end by 8 bases; junction bases not matched to a gene: 10.

The genes are TRBV28 and TRBJ1-1; weak D call: TRBD1 (5 bases). The length of the CDR3 is 14 residues. The V gene lost 6 bases and the J gene lost 0 bases, with 11 bases spanning the gap. CDR1 and CDR2 from the germline V gene are MDHEN and SYDVKM. CDR3 in DNA: TGTGCCAGCAGCCCGACAGAATTGAACACTGAAGCTTTCTTT. It codes for CASSPTELNTEAFF.

The table lists this clone with a few counts. The V gene is TRBV28, the J gene TRBJ1-1; 7 bases map to TRBD1. Germline V gene data show CDR1 as MDHEN and CDR2 as SYDVKM. The CDR3 loop spans 15 amino acids. V lost 5 bases, J lost 1 base, and 7 bases stayed unmatched. CDR3 residues: CASSPVWTGNTEAFF. CDR3 in DNA: TGTGCCAGCAGTCCCGTCTGGACAGGGAACACTGAAGCTTTCTTT.

The V gene is TRBV2, the J gene TRBJ2-5, with 8 bases that match TRBD1. CDR1 SNHLY and CDR2 FYNNEI come from the germline V gene. The CDR3 length is 15 residues. Germline trimming cut 6 bases from V and 0 bases from J; bases unmatched to any gene: 6. CDR3 sequence (DNA): TGTGCCAGCAGGATAGACAGGGGCCACCAAGAGACCCAGTACTTC. Its translation: CASRIDRGHQETQYF.

The gene calls are TRBV19 and TRBJ1-5; D is unresolved. Germline CDR1 LNHDA, CDR2 SQIVND (reference sequence). V lost 7 bases, J lost 7 bases, and 11 bases lay in between. The CDR3 has 12 residues. CDR3 bases: TGTGCCAGTAACACCCCCCCACAGCCCCAGCATTTT. Translation: CASNTPPQPQHF.

V is TRBV29-1 and J is TRBJ2-7; tentatively, D is TRBD1 (6 bases). The CDR3 runs 11 residues. V lost 6 bases to trimming and J lost 6 bases, with 12 bases between them. CDR1 is SQVTM and CDR2 is ANQGSEA in the germline V gene. The CDR3, as DNA: TGCAGCGTCTACACAGGGATCGAGCAGTACTTC. It is translated as CSVYTGIEQYF.

The chain joins TRBV20-1 to TRBJ2-6, with 10 bases that match TRBD1. Unmatched junction bases numbered 17, after V lost 3 bases and J lost 0 bases. This CDR3 is 21 amino acids long. Per germline, CDR1 DFQATT and CDR2 SNEGSKA (reference sequence). The DNA for the CDR3 is TGCAGTGCTAGTGCCATAGAGGGACAGGGGACGGCGAGCTCTGGGGCCAACGTCCTGACTTTC. Residues: CSASAIEGQGTASSGANVLTF.